A single sample is the source of the 29 T cell receptor beta chains below, sequenced in a study of cytomegalovirus exposure and HLA in healthy donors. PCR was performed using 60 Vbeta and 13 Jbeta primers. Generated by immunoSEQ multiplex PCR, the TCRdb table keeps only in-frame clones and is missing some. The sample records 120,000 to 150,000 clones, roughly 77% being singletons. Specimen: PBMCs. These receptors originate from a man aged 30 to 39 in good health and CMV-seronegative.

The DNA of the CDR3 is TGTGCCAGCAGGGGACAGGGGGTCAATTCACCCCTCCACTTT. Translating it yields CASRGQGVNSPLHF. The rearrangement links TRBV2 to TRBJ1-6, with TRBD1 matching over 11 bases. The CDR3 extends over 14 amino acids. CDR1 and CDR2 (germline): SNHLY, FYNNEI. The J segment lost 7 bases and the V segment lost 6 bases, leaving 2 bases of the junction unmatched.

The chain is built from TRBV5-6 and TRBJ2-5, with TRBD1 matching 8 bases. This CDR3 spans 14 amino acids. Germline V lookup: CDR1 SGHDT, CDR2 YYEEEE. Losses at the gene ends were 5 bases for V and 2 bases for J; bases not matched to a gene: 5. The CDR3 coding sequence is TGTGCCAGCAGATACCGGGACAGGCAAGAGACCCAGTACTTC. Amino acid sequence: CASRYRDRQETQYF.

The chain recombines TRBV6-1 with TRBJ2-3, with a tentative D call TRBD2 (7 bases). The germline CDR1 and CDR2 sequences are MNHNS and SASEGT. Trimming shortened V by 7 bases and J by 4 bases, and 15 bases separated the two germline ends. CDR3 length: 14 amino acids. The CDR3 is CASIGGRIPDTQYF. The CDR3 coding sequence is TGTGCCAGCATCGGGGGGCGAATCCCAGATACGCAGTATTTT.

The rearrangement uses TRBV7-8 and TRBJ1-1; no definite D call. Germline CDR1 and CDR2: SGHVS and FQNEAQ. This CDR3 comprises 11 residues. V lost 6 bases and J 3 bases, leaving 5 bases between the germline ends. CDR3 sequence: CASRLDTEAFF. The CDR3 DNA reads as TGTGCCAGCAGGCTAGACACTGAAGCTTTCTTT.

The chain links TRBV10-3 to TRBJ2-1, with 8 bases that match TRBD2. The CDR3 runs 18 residues. CDR1 is ENHRY and CDR2 is SYGVKD in the germline V gene. J lost 8 bases, V lost 2 bases, and 17 bases had no gene match. DNA for the CDR3: TGTGCCATCAGTGAGCCTCTCGCGGGGGGCCCTGATTTAGATGAGCAGTTCTTC. Translated, it gives CAISEPLAGGPDLDEQFF.

The chain recombines TRBV19 with TRBJ2-7, with 9 bases matching TRBD1. The germline CDR1 and CDR2 sequences are LNHDA and SQIVND (reference sequence). The CDR3 sequence is 15 residues long. Trimming cost V 5 bases and J 5 bases; bases outside gene matches: 10. The DNA of the CDR3 is TGTGCCAGTAGTCCTGCGGACAGGGGCAGGAACGAGCAGTACTTC. The encoded protein is CASSPADRGRNEQYF. Full variable domain (outside the CDR3, taken from reference TRBV19 and TRBJ2-7): DGGITQSPKYLFRKEGQNVTLSCEQNLNHDAMYWYRQDPGQGLRLIYYSQIVNDFQKGDIAEGYSVSREKKESFPLTVTSAQKNPTAFYLCASSPADRGRNEQYFGPGTRLTVT.

This chain connects TRBV10-3 to TRBJ2-2; no clear D. CDR3 size: 12 residues. V was trimmed by 1 base and J by 7 bases, leaving 4 bases between them. CDR1 and CDR2 (germline): ENHRY, SYGVKD. CDR3 DNA sequence: TGTGCCATCAGTGAGTTCGGCGGGGAGCTGTTTTTT. Its protein is CAISEFGGELFF.

The CDR3 nucleotides are TGCAGCGTTGTCGGTCCTTCATCCGTACGTGGCTACACCTTC. It yields the protein CSVVGPSSVRGYTF. This chain links TRBV29-1 with TRBJ1-2; no clear D. The CDR3 consists of 14 residues. Germline CDR1 SQVTM, CDR2 ANQGSEA. V lost 4 bases to trimming and J lost 7 bases, with 19 bases between them.

The J gene is TRBJ2-2, the V gene TRBV19, with a tentative D call TRBD1 (5 bases). The length of the CDR3 is 14 residues. The ends were cut back, 3 bases at V and 6 bases at J, with 11 bases in the middle. Germline values: CDR1 LNHDA, CDR2 SQIVND (reference sequence). Here the CDR3 reads CASSIWQGPGELFF. The CDR3 DNA reads TGTGCCAGTAGTATTTGGCAGGGTCCCGGGGAGCTGTTTTTT. Looking up the rest from reference TRBV19 and TRBJ2-2 gives the full variable domain: DGGITQSPKYLFRKEGQNVTLSCEQNLNHDAMYWYRQDPGQGLRLIYYSQIVNDFQKGDIAEGYSVSREKKESFPLTVTSAQKNPTAFYLCASSIWQGPGELFFGEGSRLTVL.

This chain uses TRBV5-1 with TRBJ2-1; 7 bases align to TRBD2. V lost 0 bases, J lost 7 bases, and 19 bases stayed unmatched. The germline gives CDR1 SGHRS, CDR2 YFSETQ. The CDR3 covers 19 residues. CDR3 sequence: CASSLEEVAGGELKNEQFF. In DNA, the CDR3 is TGCGCCAGCAGCTTGGAGGAGGTAGCGGGTGGTGAGCTAAAAAATGAGCAGTTCTTC.

The chain employs TRBV19 and TRBJ2-2; 9 bases match TRBD1. The CDR3 consists of 14 residues. Germline V CDR1 and CDR2: LNHDA, SQIVND (reference sequence). The J segment lost 4 bases and the V segment lost 7 bases, leaving 4 bases of the junction unmatched. CDR3 sequence (DNA): TGTGCCAGTAATGTGGGACAGGGCACCGGGGAGCTGTTTTTT. This codes for CASNVGQGTGELFF. Combining the CDR3 with reference TRBV19 and TRBJ2-2 gives the whole variable domain DGGITQSPKYLFRKEGQNVTLSCEQNLNHDAMYWYRQDPGQGLRLIYYSQIVNDFQKGDIAEGYSVSREKKESFPLTVTSAQKNPTAFYLCASNVGQGTGELFFGEGSRLTVL.

The genes are TRBV9 and TRBJ2-7; 8 bases fit TRBD1. Germline assignment: CDR1 SGDLS and CDR2 YYNGEE. J was trimmed by 4 bases and V by 2 bases; bases with no gene match: 5. This CDR3 region has 14 residues. In DNA, the CDR3 is TGTGCCAGCAGCGTTTCCGGGACAGGTTACGAGCAGTACTTC. This gives the protein CASSVSGTGYEQYF.

This chain connects TRBV5-4 to TRBJ2-7; 9 nucleotides align to TRBD1. Germline CDR1 SGHNT, CDR2 YYREEE (reference sequence). J gave up 5 bases and V 3 bases, and 6 bases lay outside the gene matches. The CDR3 consists of 14 residues. CDR3 region: CASSSLTGGHEQYF. In DNA form, the CDR3 reads TGTGCCAGCAGCTCCCTAACAGGGGGCCACGAGCAGTACTTC.

The CDR3 is CASSWAGASDTQYF. The CDR3 DNA reads TGTGCCAGCAGCTGGGCGGGAGCCTCGGATACGCAGTATTTT. The chain employs TRBV11-2 and TRBJ2-3; 7 bases line up with TRBD2. The CDR3 covers 14 residues. Trimming took 4 bases from V and 6 from J; bases not matched to a gene: 7. CDR1 is SGHAT, CDR2 FQNNGV, per germline.

The chain's CDR3 is CASSVSNLRNTGELFF. For the CDR3, the DNA is TGTGCCAGCAGCGTTAGTAATTTGAGAAACACCGGGGAGCTGTTTTTT. This rearrangement joins TRBV9 to TRBJ2-2; D not certain. V was clipped by 2 bases and J by 2 bases, with 13 bases between them. The CDR3 has 16 residues. Germline V gene lookup returns CDR1 SGDLS and CDR2 YYNGEE. The full variable domain, with the rest looked up from reference TRBV9 and TRBJ2-2, is DSGVTQTPKHLITATGQRVTLRCSPRSGDLSVYWYQQSLDQGLQFLIQYYNGEERAKGNILERFSAQQFPDLHSELNLSSLELGDSALYFCASSVSNLRNTGELFFGEGSRLTVL.

This chain connects TRBV5-8 to TRBJ2-5; 7 bases fit TRBD1. V shed 2 bases, J shed 1 base, and the junction held 11 bases outside the gene matches. This CDR3 is 17 amino acids long. CDR1 is SGHTS, CDR2 YDEGEE, per germline. The CDR3 sequence: CASSLGETGLFQETQYF. The CDR3 DNA reads TGTGCCAGCAGCTTAGGGGAGACAGGGCTATTCCAAGAGACCCAGTACTTC. The variable domain in full, with the rest retrieved from reference TRBV5-8 and TRBJ2-5, is EAGVTQSPTHLIKTRGQQATLRCSPISGHTSVYWYQQALGLGLQFLLWYDEGEERNRGNFPPRFSGRQFPNYSSELNVNALELEDSALYLCASSLGETGLFQETQYFGPGTRLLVL.

The chain has TRBV4-1 and TRBJ1-6, with D perhaps TRBD1 (5 bases). V lost 1 base to trimming and J lost 9 bases, with 10 bases between them. This CDR3 contains 14 residues. Germline-derived CDR1 and CDR2 are MGHRA and YSYEKL. The CDR3, as DNA: TGCGCCAGCAGCCAAGGGGGGGACTTTTCACCCCTCCACTTT. The encoded protein is CASSQGGDFSPLHF.

This clone was found a few times. V is TRBV5-5 and J is TRBJ1-3, with D possibly matching TRBD1 (5 bases). CDR3 length: 16 residues. Germline loops: CDR1 SGHKS, CDR2 YYEKEE (reference sequence). V shed 4 bases and J shed 0 bases, with 14 bases lying between them. CDR3 sequence: CASSRVVQGSGNTIYF. The CDR3, as DNA: TGTGCCAGCAGCAGGGTGGTGCAGGGCTCTGGAAACACCATATATTTT.

The chain recombines TRBV28 with TRBJ1-1; D is undetermined. CDR1 is MDHEN and CDR2 is SYDVKM in the germline V gene. V was clipped by 6 bases and J by 1 base, with 12 bases between them. The CDR3 is made up of 14 amino acids. The DNA for the CDR3 is TGTGCCAGCAGGTCCGGTGGAGGGAACACTGAAGCTTTCTTT. Encoded protein: CASRSGGGNTEAFF.

As for this clone: At one end, the junction sequence differs from germline, possibly due to a read error. This chain uses TRBV28 with TRBJ1-5; 7 bases line up with TRBD1. Looked up from germline, CDR1 is MDHEN and CDR2 is SYDVKM. This CDR3 is built from 11 residues. The CDR3 sequence is CASSFGDREYF. The DNA for the CDR3 is TGTGCCAGCAGTTTTGGGGACAGAGAGTATTTT. Filled out from reference TRBV28 and TRBJ1-5, the complete variable domain reads DVKVTQSSRYLVKRTGEKVFLECVQDMDHENMFWYRQDPGLGLRLIYFSYDVKMKEKGDIPEGYSVSREKKERFSLILESASTNQTSMYLCASSFGDREYFGDGTRLSIL.

This chain joins TRBV18 and TRBJ2-3; 8 nucleotides line up with TRBD1. J gave up 3 bases and V 1 base, and 3 bases lay outside the gene matches. Germline lookup yields CDR1 KGHSH and CDR2 LQKENI. The CDR3 loop spans 15 amino acids. The CDR3 region is CASSPQDRATDTQYF. The CDR3 DNA follows: TGTGCCAGCTCACCACAGGACAGGGCAACAGATACGCAGTATTTT.

V gene TRBV27 combines with J gene TRBJ1-2; 10 bases align to TRBD1. With 5 bases clipped from V and 6 bases from J, the junction kept 9 bases outside the gene matches. The germline CDR1 and CDR2 sequences are MNHEY and SMNVEV (reference sequence). This CDR3 region has 15 residues. The CDR3 here is CASSPLDRGQHGYTF. DNA for the CDR3: TGTGCCAGCAGTCCCCTAGACAGGGGGCAACATGGCTACACCTTC.

This clone was seen a handful of times. V usage is TRBV5-6 and J usage is TRBJ1-4; no clear D. Germline-derived CDR1 and CDR2 are SGHDT and YYEEEE. V was pared by 2 bases and J by 6 bases, with 8 bases between. The CDR3 loop spans 13 amino acids. The DNA for the CDR3 is TGTGCCAGCAGCTTTAAGAGGGATGAAAAACTGTTTTTT. It specifies CASSFKRDEKLFF. Based on the CDR3 plus reference TRBV5-6 and TRBJ1-4, the full variable domain is DAGVTQSPTHLIKTRGQQVTLRCSPKSGHDTVSWYQQALGQGPQFIFQYYEEEERQRGNFPDRFSGHQFPNYSSELNVNALLLGDSALYLCASSFKRDEKLFFGSGTQLSVL.

The chain couples TRBV6-5 to TRBJ2-7; the match to TRBD2 covers 8 bases. V was clipped by 2 bases and J by 4 bases; unmatched bases: 7. Germline V gene lookup returns CDR1 MNHEY and CDR2 SVGAGI. The CDR3 consists of 15 residues. The CDR3 region is CASSYDREGEYEQYF. The CDR3, as DNA: TGTGCCAGCAGTTACGACCGGGAGGGAGAATACGAGCAGTACTTC.

V is TRBV28 and J is TRBJ1-2, with a tentative D call TRBD1 (5 bases). V was trimmed by 10 bases and J by 1 base, leaving 13 bases between them. Germline loops: CDR1 MDHEN, CDR2 SYDVKM. This CDR3 region has 13 residues. In DNA form, the CDR3 reads TGTGCCACCTGGACACCCCTTAACTATGGCTACACCTTC. As protein: CATWTPLNYGYTF.

J is TRBJ1-5 and V is TRBV5-6; no reliable D call. This CDR3 contains 14 residues. V was trimmed by 0 bases and J by 7 bases, leaving 11 bases between them. Germline lookup yields CDR1 SGHDT and CDR2 YYEEEE. CDR3 coding DNA: TGTGCCAGCAGCTTGGCACAGTCCGGCCAGCCCCAGCATTTT. This translates into CASSLAQSGQPQHF.

This chain uses TRBV6-5 with TRBJ2-1, with D possibly being TRBD1 (6 bases). V was clipped by 4 bases and J by 3 bases, with 16 bases between them. Germline CDR1 and CDR2: MNHEY and SVGAGI. The CDR3 covers 16 residues. CDR3: CASSSQQGEVYNEQFF. For the CDR3, the DNA is TGTGCCAGCAGTTCGCAACAGGGAGAGGTCTACAATGAGCAGTTCTTC.

The chain combines TRBV6-1 with TRBJ2-3; D is perhaps TRBD2 (6 bases). The CDR3 extends over 15 amino acids. The V gene's germline CDR1 is MNHNS and CDR2 SASEGT. The V gene lost 1 base and the J gene lost 4 bases, with 12 bases spanning the gap. The CDR3 is CASSEEVAGSDTQYF. In nucleotides, the CDR3 is TGTGCCAGCAGTGAAGAGGTTGCGGGGTCAGATACGCAGTATTTT.

The chain employs TRBV5-1 and TRBJ1-4, with D perhaps matching TRBD1 (5 bases). The CDR3 consists of 15 residues. Germline CDR1 is SGHRS and CDR2 is YFSETQ. Trimming removed 5 bases from V and 5 bases from J, with 16 bases in between. The CDR3 here is CASSYTRDLNEKLFF. In nucleotides, the CDR3 is TGCGCCAGCAGTTATACCCGGGACTTGAATGAAAAACTGTTTTTT.